This T cell receptor beta chain was identified during a study of human T cells and chemical hapten exposure (dated by TCRdb to about 2021). Regarding the complete study: For sensitization, 2% DPC in acetone was applied to a 2 cm by 2 cm area of upper inner arm skin. Throughout the study period of 20 to 25 weeks, patients also received therapeutic DPC doses to the scalp every week. Patch testing was performed on the upper back with Finn chambers containing 0.01% DPC, and the patch tests were scored after 6 days according to International Contact Dermatitis Research Group standards. The patient cohort, mostly female, included alopecia areata with under or over 50% scalp involvement, alopecia totalis and alopecia universalis. Libraries were pooled for sequencing, and variation in per-sample TCR yields was attributed mainly to small differences in library volumes within the pool. This study followed changes in the peripheral blood TCR repertoire in vivo during primary and secondary sensitization of alopecia patients to the hapten diphenylcyclopropenone (DPC). Blood samples were taken from patients before sensitization (week 0) and at 2, 6 and about 24 weeks after DPC sensitization. Approximately 28 alopecia patients gave blood for TCR sequencing at one to four time points (pre-sensitization, 2, 6 and 24 weeks).

The library was made by RACE. Instrument on record: NextSeq 500. During library preparation, unique molecular identifiers were attached to individual cDNA molecules so that TCRs could be counted in a quantitative, reproducible way. Both TCR alpha and TCR beta chains were sequenced from each blood RNA sample. In the paper's pipeline: A median of around 96,000 TCRs per sample was observed, with a range of about 23,224 to 750,000. V, J and CDR3 annotation of the TCR reads was carried out using the Decombinator software suite. Every sample was subsampled to the same number of TCRs (28,000) for the PS versus PT1 abundance plots. TCRs were defined as expanded if absent before sensitization and observed at least eight times at the 2-week time point. The public reads were quality trimmed at Q25 with fastp and then assembled into clones with MiXCR by TCRdb, keeping productive beta chains. Here each entry gathers all rows of one CDR3 protein and keeps the most common genes and DNA. The V and J calls were not made by the authors but by TCRdb's processing. Counted in this sample were approximately 71,000 distinct CDR3 sequences; approximately 9.4% of them appeared once. The ten biggest clones cover 2.5% to 4% of the sample.

General study outcomes and caveats: Significantly more large CDR3 similarity clusters were formed by expanded TCRs than by pre-sensitization or healthy control sets, consistent with antigen-driven responses. DPC sensitization did not change the number of TCRs with a frequency above 1 in 1000, and there was no evidence of changes in global repertoire structure. A positive correlation was found between the number of PT1 expanded TCRs and patch test score, with significance reached at thresholds 8, 16 and 32 but not 4. Repeated subsampling changed both the strength of the expansion versus patch-test correlation and the threshold at which that correlation became significant. All patients had alopecia, a presumed autoimmune disease, so their immune response might differ from that of healthy individuals.

This clonotype occurred many times. The clone's antigen remains unknown. Base quality data are lacking; no much larger clone is found one base away. This specimen's time point label, interpreted: patch test 1, 2 weeks after DPC sensitization. The treatment or condition label, as the study defines it: therapeutic diphenylcyclopropenone sensitization with weekly scalp DPC. Blood at each patch-test visit was drawn before the patch test was applied. Patients were eligible if aged 18 to 70, diagnosed with alopecia and judged suitable for DPC therapy, and pregnant patients were excluded. Unfractionated whole blood was collected in Tempus Blood RNA tubes, and total RNA was extracted from that blood. The receptor was derived from a woman aged 40 to 50 with alopecia areata. Some clones in this sample may be carry-over from other donors' samples. Sequencing was performed on whole blood, taken in connection with sensitization to the hapten diphenylcyclopropenone (DPC).

The CDR3 corresponds to CAFSVRENTGELFF. The DNA sequence is TGTGCCTTCAGCGTTCGGGAAAACACCGGGGAGCTGTTTTTT. This chain joins TRBV7-9 to TRBJ2-2, with TRBD2 perhaps the D gene, on 5 matching bases. Relative to germline, V is 11 bases shorter and J is 2 bases shorter, with 15 bases between their ends. The CDR3 sequence holds 14 residues, the cysteine and phenylalanine included. The DNA shown is the 42-base CDR3, in frame from base 1. CDR1 and CDR2 (SEHNR, FQNEAQ) derive from the germline V gene (reference sequence).